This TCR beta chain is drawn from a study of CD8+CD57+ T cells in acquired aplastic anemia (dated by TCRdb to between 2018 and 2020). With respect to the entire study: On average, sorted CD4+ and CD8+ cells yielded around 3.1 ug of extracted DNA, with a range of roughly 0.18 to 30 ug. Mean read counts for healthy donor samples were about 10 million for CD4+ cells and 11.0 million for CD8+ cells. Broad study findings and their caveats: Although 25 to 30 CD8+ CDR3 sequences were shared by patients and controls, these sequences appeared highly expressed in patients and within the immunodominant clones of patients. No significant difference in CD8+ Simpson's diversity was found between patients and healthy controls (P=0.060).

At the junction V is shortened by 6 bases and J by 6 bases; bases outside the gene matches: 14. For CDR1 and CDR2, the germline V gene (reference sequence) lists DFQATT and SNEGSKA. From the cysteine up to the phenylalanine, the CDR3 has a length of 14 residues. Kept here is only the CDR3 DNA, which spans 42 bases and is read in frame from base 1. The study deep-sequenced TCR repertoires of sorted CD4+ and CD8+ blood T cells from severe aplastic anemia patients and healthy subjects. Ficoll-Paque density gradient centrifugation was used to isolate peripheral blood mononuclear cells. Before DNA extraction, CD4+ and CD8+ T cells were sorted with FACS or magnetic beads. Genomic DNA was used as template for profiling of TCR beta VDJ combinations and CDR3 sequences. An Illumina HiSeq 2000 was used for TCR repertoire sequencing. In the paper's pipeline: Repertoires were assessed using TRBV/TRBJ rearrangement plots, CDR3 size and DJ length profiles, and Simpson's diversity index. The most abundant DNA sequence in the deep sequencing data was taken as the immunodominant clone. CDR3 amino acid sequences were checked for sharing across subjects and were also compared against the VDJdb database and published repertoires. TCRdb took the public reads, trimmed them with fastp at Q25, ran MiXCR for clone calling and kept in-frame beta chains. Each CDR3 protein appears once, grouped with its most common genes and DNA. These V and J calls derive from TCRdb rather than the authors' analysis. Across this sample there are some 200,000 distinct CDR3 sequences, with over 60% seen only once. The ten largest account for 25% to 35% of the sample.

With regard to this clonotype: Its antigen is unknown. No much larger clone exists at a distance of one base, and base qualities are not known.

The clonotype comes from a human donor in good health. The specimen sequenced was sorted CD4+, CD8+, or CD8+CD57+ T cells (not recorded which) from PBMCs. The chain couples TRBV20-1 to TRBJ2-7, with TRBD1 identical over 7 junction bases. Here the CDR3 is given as CSATSRGTVREQYF. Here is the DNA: TGCAGTGCCACCAGCAGAGGGACAGTACGCGAGCAGTACTTC.